These T cell receptor beta chains were read from a single sample in a study of identical twins. TCRdb re-derived calls from the 5' RACE reads in MiXCR, one entry per CDR3 protein. The data show roughly 1,500,000 distinct CDR3 sequences, 25% to 35% seen once. The material sequenced was cord blood. These receptors all come from a newborn girl in good health. The CDR3 runs from the conserved cysteine through the conserved F or W. A D gene is named only where the DNA matches it firmly. Expanded clones are given a class, and other clones once, few, many or no size at all.

-	TRBV5-1	TRBJ1-1	-	TGCGCCAGCAGCGCCGGACGGGATTTCGAAGCTTTCTTT	CASSAGRDFEAFF
TRBD1	TRBV7-2	TRBJ2-5	many	TGTGCCAGCAGCCGGACAGGCCAAGAGACCCAGTACTTC	CASSRTGQETQYF
TRBD1	TRBV9	TRBJ2-7	many	TGTGCCAGCAGCCGGACAGGTCCTACCTACGAGCAGTACTTC	CASSRTGPTYEQYF
-	TRBV7-9	TRBJ1-2	few	TGTGCCAGCAGCTTAAGTCGGTTCCGGAACTATGGCTACACCTTC	CASSLSRFRNYGYTF
TRBD1	TRBV6-2/TRBV6-3	TRBJ1-4	-	TGTGCCAGCAGTCCCGGGACAGTCGCTTTGGGGGCTAATGAAAAACTGTTTTTT	CASSPGTVALGANEKLFF
-	TRBV3-1	TRBJ2-1	-	TGTGCCAAAAGGGGGGGGCAATGGTTCTTC	CAKRGGQWFF
-	TRBV3-1	TRBJ2-4	few	TGTGCCAGCAGCCTAATGGGAGACATTCAGTACTTC	CASSLMGDIQYF
-	TRBV3-1	TRBJ2-3	-	TGTGCCAGCAGCCAAGGCCGCCAGGTCCGCACAGATACGCAGTATTTT	CASSQGRQVRTDTQYF
-	TRBV7-8	TRBJ1-1	few	TGTGCCAGCAGCTTAGGGGTGGTAGTCACTGAAGCTTTCTTT	CASSLGVVVTEAFF
-	TRBV12-3/TRBV12-4	TRBJ1-2	-	TGTGCCAGCAGTTTGAGCTATCCAGGGGAGGATGGCTATGGCTACACCTTC	CASSLSYPGEDGYGYTF
-	TRBV2	TRBJ2-1	-	TGTGCCAGCAGTGAAGGGCGGAGCTCCAACAATGAGCAGTTCTTC	CASSEGRSSNNEQFF
-	TRBV18	TRBJ2-5	few	TGTGCCAGCTCCCCCAATCTGCAAGAGACCCAGTACTTC	CASSPNLQETQYF
-	TRBV28	TRBJ2-1	few	TGTGCCAGCAGTTTCAGGGTTGGGCAGTTCTTC	CASSFRVGQFF
-	TRBV28	TRBJ2-2	-	TGTGCCAGCATTGACAGTTCTGGCAACTTGAAGAACACCGGGGAGCTGTTTTTT	CASIDSSGNLKNTGELFF
TRBD1	TRBV5-1	TRBJ2-7	few	TGCGCCAGCAGCTGGCGGACAGGGGTTGACGAGCAGTACTTC	CASSWRTGVDEQYF
TRBD1	TRBV5-1	TRBJ2-5	-	TGCGCCAGCAGTAGGGCAGGGGGCAGTTACAATGAGCGGTACTTC	CASSRAGGSYNERYF
-	TRBV2	TRBJ1-5	few	TGTGCCAGCACCCGGTCTGTTAGCAATCAGCCCCAGCATTTT	CASTRSVSNQPQHF
-	TRBV27	TRBJ2-2	-	TGTCCGGGAAATCCTTACACCGGGGAGCTGTTTTTT	CPGNPYTGELFF
-	TRBV20-1	TRBJ2-1	-	TGCAGTGCTAGAGATCCCGGGGACTACAATGAGCAGTTCTTC	CSARDPGDYNEQFF
TRBD2	TRBV11-2	TRBJ2-3	few	TGTGCCAGCAGCGTCAATTGGGAGGGTACAGATACGCAGTATTTT	CASSVNWEGTDTQYF
-	TRBV7-9	TRBJ1-2	-	TGTGCCAGCAGCTCAACTAACTATGGCTTCACCTTC	CASSSTNYGFTF
-	TRBV2	TRBJ2-5	-	TGTGCCAGTATATCTAGCCCCCTCAGGGAGACCCAGTACTTC	CASISSPLRETQYF
-	TRBV2	TRBJ1-5	-	TGTGCCAGCAGTGAAGGCAGGTTTCAGCCCCAGCATTTT	CASSEGRFQPQHF
-	TRBV10-3	TRBJ1-4	-	TGTGCCATCAGTGAGTCCGTGGGCTCAACTAATGAAAAACTGTTTTTT	CAISESVGSTNEKLFF
-	TRBV5-1	TRBJ1-1	-	TGCGCCAGCAGCTTGGAAAGTCCTTTAGGGATGAACACTGAAGCTTTCTTT	CASSLESPLGMNTEAFF
-	TRBV3-1	TRBJ2-1	-	TGTGCCAGCAGCCAAGATGTGTGGTCTCCCCCGTTCTTC	CASSQDVWSPPFF
TRBD2	TRBV29-1	TRBJ2-5	few	TGCAGCGCTACCCCGACTAGCGGATTTCGGGAGACCCAGTACTTC	CSATPTSGFRETQYF
TRBD1	TRBV20-1	TRBJ2-4	-	TGCAGTGCTAGAGATCAGGACAGGGGACGGGGGAACATTCAGTACTTC	CSARDQDRGRGNIQYF
TRBD1	TRBV20-1	TRBJ2-7	-	TGCAGTGCTAGAATAACAGGGGCTCCAAGTAGGGAGCAGTACTTC	CSARITGAPSREQYF
-	TRBV10-3	TRBJ2-3	once	TGTGCCATGGCCAGGGGGGTCACCACAGATACGCAGTATTTT	CAMARGVTTDTQYF
-	TRBV4-1	TRBJ1-6	-	TGCGCCAGCAGCCAATTCGGGACCGGGTCTCCGGTACCCCTCCACTTT	CASSQFGTGSPVPLHF
-	TRBV25-1	TRBJ2-3	many	TGTGCCAGCAGTGACTACGGACAACTCACAGATACGCAGTATTTT	CASSDYGQLTDTQYF
TRBD2	TRBV12-3/TRBV12-4	TRBJ2-7	-	TGTGCCAGCAGTCCAACCGGACTAGCGGGAGACGAGCAGTACTTC	CASSPTGLAGDEQYF
TRBD2	TRBV12-3/TRBV12-4	TRBJ2-4	-	TGTGCCAGCAGCTTCGGACTAGCGGGCGTAAAAAACATTCAGTACTTC	CASSFGLAGVKNIQYF
-	TRBV2	TRBJ1-6	-	TGTGCCAGCAGTGAAGAACAGAATAATTCACCCCTCCACTTT	CASSEEQNNSPLHF
TRBD1	TRBV6-1	TRBJ2-7	few	TGTTCCAGCAGTCCGGGGACAGGGATCTTATCTTGGACCTACGAGCAGTACTTC	CSSSPGTGILSWTYEQYF
-	TRBV7-8	TRBJ2-1	few	TGTGCCAGCAGCTCTCCGCGAATAGGGAATGAGCAGTTCTTC	CASSSPRIGNEQFF
TRBD2	TRBV4-2	TRBJ2-1	-	TGTGCCAGCAGCCTAACTAGCGGGGGTAGGCGCTCCTACAATGAGCAGTTCTTC	CASSLTSGGRRSYNEQFF
-	TRBV2	TRBJ2-4	-	TGTGCCAGCCTGAACGGCGGCCTGGGGTACTTC	CASLNGGLGYF
-	TRBV25-1	TRBJ2-1	many	TGTGCCAGCAGTGATCAGGGATGGGCAGGGGAGCAGTTCTTC	CASSDQGWAGEQFF
-	TRBV27	TRBJ2-2	-	TGTGCCAGCAGTTTCCGGGCTTACACCGGGGAGCTGTTTTTT	CASSFRAYTGELFF
TRBD2	TRBV7-9	TRBJ2-2	-	TGTGCCAGCAGCTTCCGACTAGCGGGACCGCATTCGAACACCGGGGAGCTGTTTTTT	CASSFRLAGPHSNTGELFF
TRBD1	TRBV6-1	TRBJ2-7	-	TGTGCCAGCATCCTCGCAGGGGGTAGCTACGAGCAGTACTTC	CASILAGGSYEQYF
-	TRBV20-1	TRBJ2-5	-	TGCAGTGCTAGAGGTAGAGCAGAGACCCAGTACTTC	CSARGRAETQYF
TRBD1	TRBV28	TRBJ2-7	-	TGTGCCAGCACCCCCACGTTTGGACAGGGGTTTTCCTACGAGCAGTACTTC	CASTPTFGQGFSYEQYF
-	TRBV20-1	TRBJ1-5	few	TGCAGTGCTAGAGCGAGTGGGCCTAGCAATCAGCCCCAGCATTTT	CSARASGPSNQPQHF
-	TRBV4-2	TRBJ2-2	few	TGTGCCAGCAGCCAAGAAATCGGACTCGCGACCGGGGAGCTGTTTTTT	CASSQEIGLATGELFF
-	TRBV20-1	TRBJ2-1	-	TGCAGTGCTAGTGACCGGCCCAATGAGCAGTTCTTC	CSASDRPNEQFF
-	TRBV4-1	TRBJ2-5	-	TGCGCCAGCAGCCAAGTCACGGGCAGGGAAGAGACCCAGTACTTC	CASSQVTGREETQYF
TRBD1	TRBV7-8	TRBJ1-5	-	TGTGCCAGCAGCTTAGGGGACAGAAAAAAACCCCTCAGGCAGCCCCAGCATTTT	CASSLGDRKKPLRQPQHF
TRBD1	TRBV6-1	TRBJ1-2	-	TGTGCCAGCAGAAGGGACAGGGGCCTTAACTATGGCTACACCTTC	CASRRDRGLNYGYTF
-	TRBV20-1	TRBJ2-3	few	TGCAGTGCTCGGGCAGGACCACTCACAGATACGCAGTATTTT	CSARAGPLTDTQYF
TRBD2	TRBV10-3	TRBJ2-1	few	TGTGCCATCAGTGATCTAGCGGGGGACGATGAGCAGTTCTTC	CAISDLAGDDEQFF
TRBD1	TRBV20-1	TRBJ2-3	many	TGCAGTGCTAGAGACGGGACAGGGAGCACAGATACGCAGTATTTT	CSARDGTGSTDTQYF
-	TRBV7-2	TRBJ2-2	-	TGTGCCAGCTCAACTCCCGGTGGTAGCTTGGGGGAGCTGTTTTTT	CASSTPGGSLGELFF